This TCR beta chain stems from a study of cytotoxic CD8 clonotypes in ibrutinib-treated CLL. Findings and limits, study-wide: The study sampled sustained-remission and progressing patients at different times. Increased clonality at ibrutinib response gave way to a return toward baseline at progression. Circulating CD8+ T-cell counts were tracked by baseline clonality, which exceeded that of age-matched healthy donors.

Germline CDR1 reads SGHNT; CDR2 reads YYREEE (reference sequence). V was pared by 4 bases and J by 3 bases, with 16 bases between. CDR3 length: 16 residues. With sequencing, the targeted depth ranged from 1 in 200,000 to 1 in 1 million T cells. Measured with immunoSEQ multiplex PCR; TCRdb has only the in-frame clones, and not every one. This table holds roughly 150,000 clones, roughly 80% found once. As concerns this clone: The antigen is undetermined.

The receptor comes from a human donor with chronic lymphocytic leukemia. The chain carries TRBV5-4 and TRBJ1-4, with D possibly being TRBD1 (5 bases). The specimen was PBMCs, collected after 12 months of ibrutinib treatment. The CDR3, as DNA: TGTGCCAGCAGCCCGGGCCGAGGGGCCTCTAATGAAAAACTGTTTTTT. Protein sequence: CASSPGRGASNEKLFF. The complete variable domain, with remaining parts taken from reference TRBV5-4 and TRBJ1-4, reads ETGVTQSPTHLIKTRGQQVTLRCSSQSGHNTVSWYQQALGQGPQFIFQYYREEENGRGNFPPRFSGLQFPNYSSELNVNALELDDSALYLCASSPGRGASNEKLFFGSGTQLSVL.